This T cell receptor (beta chain) was documented in a study of OX40 agonist ivuxolimab in advanced cancers. Whole-study context: Participants averaged about 60 years of age (range about 23 to 80) and were roughly 83% male. Treatment received earlier with anti-PD-1, anti-PD-L1 or anti-CTLA-4 agents was allowed, and 40% had some.

Using immunoSEQ multiplex PCR, the repertoire was profiled, and TCRdb retains in-frame clones only, with some absent. The sample records fewer than 200,000 clones, under 95% being singletons. V dropped 4 bases and J dropped 2 bases, with 16 bases sitting between them. The CDR3 sequence is 15 residues long. CDR1 SGHRS and CDR2 YFSETQ come from the germline V gene. In its sample, this clone was seen once. Its target is unknown. General study points: What antigens the expanded peripheral T cells recognized was never established.

The sequence derives from an adult with an advanced solid tumor such as melanoma, head and neck, liver or kidney cancer. The gene calls are TRBV5-1 and TRBJ2-7; perhaps TRBD2 as D (6 bases). This material consisted of CD4+ or CD8+ T cells sorted from blood, taken in a trial of the OX40 agonist ivuxolimab. CDR3 in DNA: TGCGCCAGCAGCCCGGGGGAAGTGGGGACCTACGAGCAGTACTTC. It codes for CASSPGEVGTYEQYF. The full variable domain, completed using reference TRBV5-1 and TRBJ2-7, is KAGVTQTPRYLIKTRGQQVTLSCSPISGHRSVSWYQQTPGQGLQFLFEYFSETQRNKGNFPGRFSGRQFSNSRSEMNVSTLELGDSALYLCASSPGEVGTYEQYFGPGTRLTVT.